This TCR beta chain came from a study of vaccination and CD4 T cells after COVID-19. The CDR3 sequence is 15 residues long. V was shortened by 3 bases and J by 3 bases, with 12 bases between the two germline ends. CDR1 and CDR2 (germline): SNHLY, FYNNEI. Comments on this clonotype: Its antigen is unknown.

Treatment: roughly nine-day PBMC culture with coronavirus spike peptide pools or control peptides (ViraFEST assay). An Oncomine TCR Beta short-read assay was used to sequence the DNA from cultured CD4+ T cells. TCRdb reanalysed the PCR reads using MiXCR and keeps one entry per CDR3 protein. This table has some 22,000 distinct CDR3 sequences, approximately 65% appearing once. Material: CD4+ T cells from blood, cultured in vitro, obtained before SARS-CoV-2 vaccination. The receptor's source is a human donor who received a COVID-19 vaccine. The V and J genes are TRBV2 and TRBJ1-5; D is possibly TRBD1 (5 bases). The CDR3 DNA reads TGTGCCAGCAGTGAGATCAGGGTATCCAATCAGCCCCAGCATTTT. Residues: CASSEIRVSNQPQHF.